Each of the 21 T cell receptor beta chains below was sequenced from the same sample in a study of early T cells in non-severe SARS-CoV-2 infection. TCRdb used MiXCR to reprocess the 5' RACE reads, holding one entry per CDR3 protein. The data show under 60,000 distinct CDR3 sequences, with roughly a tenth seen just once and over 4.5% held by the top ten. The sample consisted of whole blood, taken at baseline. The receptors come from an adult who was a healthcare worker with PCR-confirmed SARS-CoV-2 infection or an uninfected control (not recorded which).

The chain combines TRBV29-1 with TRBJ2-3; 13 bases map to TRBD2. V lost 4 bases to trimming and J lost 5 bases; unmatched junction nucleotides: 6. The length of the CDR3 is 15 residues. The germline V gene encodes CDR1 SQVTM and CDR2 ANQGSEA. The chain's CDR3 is CSVGTSGSGGDTQYF. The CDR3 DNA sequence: TGCAGCGTTGGGACTAGCGGGAGTGGTGGAGATACGCAGTATTTT.

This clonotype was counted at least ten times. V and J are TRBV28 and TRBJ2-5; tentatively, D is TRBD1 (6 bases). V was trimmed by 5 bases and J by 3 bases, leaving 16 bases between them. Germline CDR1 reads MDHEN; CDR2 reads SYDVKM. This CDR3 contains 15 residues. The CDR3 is CASSPRGQPEETQYF. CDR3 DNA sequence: TGTGCCAGCAGTCCCCGCGGACAGCCCGAAGAGACCCAGTACTTC.

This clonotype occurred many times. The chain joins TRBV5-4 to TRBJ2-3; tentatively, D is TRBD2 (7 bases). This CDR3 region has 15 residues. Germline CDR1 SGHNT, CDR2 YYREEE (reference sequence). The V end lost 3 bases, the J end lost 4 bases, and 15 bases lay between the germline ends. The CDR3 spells CASSSRGGVADTQYF. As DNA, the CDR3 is TGTGCCAGCAGCTCGAGGGGGGGTGTTGCAGATACGCAGTATTTT. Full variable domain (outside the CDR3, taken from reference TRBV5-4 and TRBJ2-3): ETGVTQSPTHLIKTRGQQVTLRCSSQSGHNTVSWYQQALGQGPQFIFQYYREEENGRGNFPPRFSGLQFPNYSSELNVNALELDDSALYLCASSSRGGVADTQYFGPGTRLTVL.

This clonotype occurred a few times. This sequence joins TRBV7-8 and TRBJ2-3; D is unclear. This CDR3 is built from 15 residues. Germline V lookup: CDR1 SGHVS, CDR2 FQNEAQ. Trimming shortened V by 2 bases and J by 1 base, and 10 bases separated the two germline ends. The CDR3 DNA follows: TGTGCCAGCAGCTTAATACGCGACGGCACAGATACGCAGTATTTT. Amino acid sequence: CASSLIRDGTDTQYF.

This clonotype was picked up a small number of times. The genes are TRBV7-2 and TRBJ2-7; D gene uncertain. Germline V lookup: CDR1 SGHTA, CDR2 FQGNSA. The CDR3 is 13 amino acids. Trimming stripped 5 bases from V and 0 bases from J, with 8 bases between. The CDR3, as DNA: TGTGCCAGCAGCACCCGCTTCTCCTACGAGCAGTACTTC. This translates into CASSTRFSYEQYF.

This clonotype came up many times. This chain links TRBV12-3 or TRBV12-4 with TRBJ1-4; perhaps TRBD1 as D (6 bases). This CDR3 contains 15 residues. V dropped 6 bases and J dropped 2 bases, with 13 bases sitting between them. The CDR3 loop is CASSRDRSTNEKLFF. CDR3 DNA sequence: TGTGCCAGCAGCAGAGACAGGTCGACTAATGAAAAACTGTTTTTT.

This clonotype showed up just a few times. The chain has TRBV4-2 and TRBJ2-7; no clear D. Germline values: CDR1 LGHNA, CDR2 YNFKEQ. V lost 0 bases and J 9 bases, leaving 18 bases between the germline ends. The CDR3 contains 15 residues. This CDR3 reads CASSQEGSKDALQYF. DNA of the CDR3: TGTGCCAGCAGCCAAGAGGGCTCGAAAGATGCCCTGCAGTACTTC.

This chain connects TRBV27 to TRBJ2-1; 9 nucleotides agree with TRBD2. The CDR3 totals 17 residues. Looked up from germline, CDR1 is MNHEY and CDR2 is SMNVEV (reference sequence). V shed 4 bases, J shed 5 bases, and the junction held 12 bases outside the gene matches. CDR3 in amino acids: CASSWSGLAMGHNEQFF. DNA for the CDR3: TGTGCCAGCAGTTGGTCGGGACTAGCTATGGGGCACAATGAGCAGTTCTTC.

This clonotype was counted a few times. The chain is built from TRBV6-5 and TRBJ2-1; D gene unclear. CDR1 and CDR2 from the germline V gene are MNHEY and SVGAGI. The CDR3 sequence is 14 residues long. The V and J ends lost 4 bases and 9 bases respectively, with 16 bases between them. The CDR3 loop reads CASSFLRVSSEQFF. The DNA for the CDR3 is TGTGCCAGCAGTTTCCTCCGAGTCAGTTCTGAGCAGTTCTTC.

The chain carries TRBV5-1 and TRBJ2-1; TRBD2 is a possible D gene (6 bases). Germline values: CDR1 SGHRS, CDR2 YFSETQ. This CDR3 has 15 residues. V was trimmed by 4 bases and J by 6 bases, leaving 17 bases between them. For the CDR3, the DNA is TGCGCCAGCAGCCATGCCTCCGGGAGTGGCAATGAGCAGTTCTTC. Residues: CASSHASGSGNEQFF.

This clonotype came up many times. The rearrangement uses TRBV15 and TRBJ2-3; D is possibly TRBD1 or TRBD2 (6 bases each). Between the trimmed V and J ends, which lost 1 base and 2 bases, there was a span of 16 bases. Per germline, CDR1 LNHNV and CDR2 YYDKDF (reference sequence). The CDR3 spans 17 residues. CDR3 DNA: TGTGCCACCAGCAGAGGGGGGGCAGGGGAAAACACAGATACGCAGTATTTT. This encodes CATSRGGAGENTDTQYF.

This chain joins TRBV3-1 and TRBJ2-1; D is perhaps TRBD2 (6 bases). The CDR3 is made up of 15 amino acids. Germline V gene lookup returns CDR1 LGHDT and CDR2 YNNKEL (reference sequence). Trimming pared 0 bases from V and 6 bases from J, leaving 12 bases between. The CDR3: CASSQDPPGVNEQFF. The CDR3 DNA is TGTGCCAGCAGCCAAGACCCTCCGGGGGTCAATGAGCAGTTCTTC.

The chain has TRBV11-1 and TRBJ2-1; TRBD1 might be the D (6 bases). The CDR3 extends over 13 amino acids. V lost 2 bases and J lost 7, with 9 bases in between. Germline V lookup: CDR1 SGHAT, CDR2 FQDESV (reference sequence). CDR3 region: CASSLQGWNEQFF. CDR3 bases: TGTGCCAGCAGCTTACAGGGGTGGAATGAGCAGTTCTTC.

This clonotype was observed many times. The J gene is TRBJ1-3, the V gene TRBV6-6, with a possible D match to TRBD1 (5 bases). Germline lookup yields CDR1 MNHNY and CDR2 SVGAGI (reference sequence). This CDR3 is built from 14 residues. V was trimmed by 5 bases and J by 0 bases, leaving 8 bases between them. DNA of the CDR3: TGTGCCAGCAGTAACCAGGGCTCTGGAAACACCATATATTTT. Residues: CASSNQGSGNTIYF.

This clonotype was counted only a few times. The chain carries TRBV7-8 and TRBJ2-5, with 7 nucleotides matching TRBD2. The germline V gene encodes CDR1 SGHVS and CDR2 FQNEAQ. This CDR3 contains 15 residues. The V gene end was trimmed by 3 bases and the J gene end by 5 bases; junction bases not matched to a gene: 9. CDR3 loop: CASSFGYDSGETQYF. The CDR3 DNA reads TGTGCCAGCAGCTTTGGTTATGATAGCGGGGAGACCCAGTACTTC.

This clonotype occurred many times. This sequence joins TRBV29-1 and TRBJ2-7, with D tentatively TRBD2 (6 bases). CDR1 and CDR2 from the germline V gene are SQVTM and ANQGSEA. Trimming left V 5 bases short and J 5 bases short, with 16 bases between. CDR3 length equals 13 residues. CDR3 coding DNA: TGCAGCGTTCGTCGACTAGGAGGGCACGAGCAGTACTTC. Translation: CSVRRLGGHEQYF.

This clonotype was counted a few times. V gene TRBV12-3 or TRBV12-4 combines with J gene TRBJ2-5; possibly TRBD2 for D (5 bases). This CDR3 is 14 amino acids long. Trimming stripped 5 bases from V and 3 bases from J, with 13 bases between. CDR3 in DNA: TGTGCCAGCAGTCCCGGGATTCCCAAAGAGACCCAGTACTTC. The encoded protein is CASSPGIPKETQYF.

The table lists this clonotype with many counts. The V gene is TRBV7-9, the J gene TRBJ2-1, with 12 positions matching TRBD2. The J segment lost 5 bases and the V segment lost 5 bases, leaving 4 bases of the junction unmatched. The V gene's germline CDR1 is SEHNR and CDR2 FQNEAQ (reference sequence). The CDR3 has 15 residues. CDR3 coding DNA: TGTGCCAGCAGCCTCCGACTAGCGGGAGACAATGAGCAGTTCTTC. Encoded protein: CASSLRLAGDNEQFF. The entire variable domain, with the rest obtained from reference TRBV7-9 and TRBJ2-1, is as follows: DTGVSQNPRHKITKRGQNVTFRCDPISEHNRLYWYRQTLGQGPEFLTYFQNEAQLEKSRLLSDRFSAERPKGSFSTLEIQRTEQGDSAMYLCASSLRLAGDNEQFFGPGTRLTVL.

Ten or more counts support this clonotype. CDR3 sequence reads: CASSPSGEGYNEQFF. CDR3 DNA: TGTGCCAGCAGTCCTAGCGGGGAGGGATACAATGAGCAGTTCTTC. This rearrangement joins TRBV6-1 to TRBJ2-1, with 9 nucleotides matching TRBD2. The CDR3 loop spans 15 amino acids. Germline assignment: CDR1 MNHNS and CDR2 SASEGT. V dropped 5 bases and J dropped 4; count of bases not matched to a gene: 6.

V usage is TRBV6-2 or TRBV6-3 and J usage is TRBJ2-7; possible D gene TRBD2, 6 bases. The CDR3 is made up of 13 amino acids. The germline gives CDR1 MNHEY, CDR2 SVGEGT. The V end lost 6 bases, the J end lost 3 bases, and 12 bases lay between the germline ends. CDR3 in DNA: TGTGCCAGCAGACACAGACTAGACTACGAGCAGTACTTC. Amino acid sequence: CASRHRLDYEQYF.

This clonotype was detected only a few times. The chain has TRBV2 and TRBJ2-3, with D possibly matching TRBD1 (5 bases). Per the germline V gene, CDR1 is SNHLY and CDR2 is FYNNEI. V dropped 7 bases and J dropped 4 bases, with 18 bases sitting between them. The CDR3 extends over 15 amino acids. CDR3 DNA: TGTGCCAGCATGTCTAAAGGGGCCTCATCAGATACGCAGTATTTT. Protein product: CASMSKGASSDTQYF.